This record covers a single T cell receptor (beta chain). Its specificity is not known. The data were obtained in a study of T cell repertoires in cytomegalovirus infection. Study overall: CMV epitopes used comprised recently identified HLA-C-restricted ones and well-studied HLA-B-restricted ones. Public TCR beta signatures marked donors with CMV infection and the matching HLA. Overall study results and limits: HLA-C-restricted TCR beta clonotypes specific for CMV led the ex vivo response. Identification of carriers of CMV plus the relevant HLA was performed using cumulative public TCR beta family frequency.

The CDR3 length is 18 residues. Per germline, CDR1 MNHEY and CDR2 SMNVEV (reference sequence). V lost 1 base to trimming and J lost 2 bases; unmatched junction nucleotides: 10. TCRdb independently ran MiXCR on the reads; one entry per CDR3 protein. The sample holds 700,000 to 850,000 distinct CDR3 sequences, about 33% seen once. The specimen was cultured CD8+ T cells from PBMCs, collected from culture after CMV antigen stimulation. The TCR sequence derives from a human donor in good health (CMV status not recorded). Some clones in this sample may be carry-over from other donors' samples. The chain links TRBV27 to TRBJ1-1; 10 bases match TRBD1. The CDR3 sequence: CASSLYGTGEGENTEAFF. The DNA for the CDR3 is TGTGCCAGCAGTTTATATGGGACAGGGGAAGGGGAAAACACTGAAGCTTTCTTT.